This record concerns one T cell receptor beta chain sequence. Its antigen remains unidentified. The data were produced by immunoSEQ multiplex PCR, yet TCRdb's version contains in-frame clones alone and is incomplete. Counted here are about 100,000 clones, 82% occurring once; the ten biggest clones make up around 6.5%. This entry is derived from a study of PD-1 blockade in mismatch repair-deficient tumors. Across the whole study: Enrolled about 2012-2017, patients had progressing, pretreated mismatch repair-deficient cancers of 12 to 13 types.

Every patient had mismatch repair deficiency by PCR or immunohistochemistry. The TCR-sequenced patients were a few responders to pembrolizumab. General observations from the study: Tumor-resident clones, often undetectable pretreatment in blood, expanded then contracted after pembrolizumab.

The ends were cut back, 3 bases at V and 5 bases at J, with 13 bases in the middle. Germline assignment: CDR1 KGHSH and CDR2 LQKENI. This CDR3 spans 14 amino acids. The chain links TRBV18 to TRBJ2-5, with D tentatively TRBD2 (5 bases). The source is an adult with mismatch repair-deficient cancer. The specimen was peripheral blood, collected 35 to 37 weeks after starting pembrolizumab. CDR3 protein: CASSPNSGVETQYF. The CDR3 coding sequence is TGTGCCAGCTCACCGAATTCCGGGGTGGAGACCCAGTACTTC. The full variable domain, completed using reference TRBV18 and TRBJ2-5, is NAGVMQNPRHLVRRRGQEARLRCSPMKGHSHVYWYRQLPEEGLKFMVYLQKENIIDESGMPKERFSAEFPKEGPSILRIQQVVRGDSAAYFCASSPNSGVETQYFGPGTRLLVL.